These 21 T cell receptor beta chains share one sample of origin, sequenced in a study of beta chain features in type 1 diabetes. These TCRs' antigens remain unknown. The sequenced template was cDNA made from the entire isolated RNA. Here immunoSEQ multiplex PCR was the method, and the copy in TCRdb shows in-frame clones only, minus some. This table has over 600,000 clones, around 12% appearing once. Overall study results and limits: Moderate yet significant TCRB CDR3 shortening was seen in Type 1 diabetes patients in all four CD4+ subsets.

The material sequenced was naive CD4+ T cells from blood. All receptors come from a young man with type 1 diabetes.

This clone was observed a few times. This chain uses TRBV5-1 with TRBJ1-2; 8 positions agree with TRBD1. V dropped 2 bases and J dropped 1; count of bases not matched to a gene: 4. Germline CDR1 SGHRS, CDR2 YFSETQ. The CDR3 is 15 amino acids. The CDR3 protein is CASSFGTGNNYGYTF. CDR3 in DNA: TGCGCCAGCAGCTTCGGGACAGGAAATAACTATGGCTACACCTTC.

In regard to this clone: The same CDR3 is also encoded by other DNA sequences in this sample. The chain couples TRBV4-3 to TRBJ1-2, with unresolved D. The V gene's germline CDR1 is LGHNA and CDR2 YSLEER. This CDR3 has 13 amino acids. The germline V and J ends were trimmed by 0 bases and 4 bases, with 6 bases remaining between them. The CDR3 region has the DNA TGCGCCAGCAGCCAAGACGGACTCTATGGCTACACCTTC. It is translated as CASSQDGLYGYTF.

This clone was detected only a few times. The chain joins TRBV5-6 to TRBJ1-1; D perhaps matches TRBD1 (5 bases). This CDR3 has 14 residues. V was clipped by 9 bases and J by 1 base, with 16 bases between them. Germline CDR1 and CDR2: SGHDT and YYEEEE. The CDR3 spells CATHRTPKNTEAFF. In DNA form, the CDR3 reads TGTGCCACCCACCGGACACCGAAGAACACTGAAGCTTTCTTT.

The genes are TRBV30 and TRBJ1-6; no reliable D call. Germline V gives CDR1 GTSNPN, CDR2 SVGIG (reference sequence). The CDR3 has 13 amino acids. Between the trimmed V and J ends, which lost 5 bases and 1 base, there was a span of 6 bases. The CDR3 region is CAWAGSYNSPLHF. As DNA, the CDR3 is TGTGCCTGGGCCGGGTCCTATAATTCACCCCTCCACTTT.

The J gene is TRBJ2-2, the V gene TRBV7-2, with TRBD1 matching over 7 bases. There are 17 residues in the CDR3. J lost 1 base, V lost 7 bases, and 12 bases had no gene match. Germline V CDR1 and CDR2: SGHTA, FQGNSA. CDR3 amino acids: CASIEAPGTVNTGELFF. Here the CDR3 DNA reads TGTGCCAGCATCGAAGCCCCCGGGACAGTGAACACCGGGGAGCTGTTTTTT.

In its sample, this clone was seen a few times. The junction differs from germline at one of its ends, possibly a read error. The sample carries other DNA sequences with the same CDR3. This chain joins TRBV7-9 and TRBJ2-3, with 7 bases aligning to TRBD1. This CDR3 has 12 residues. CDR1 is SEHNR, CDR2 FQNEAQ, per germline (reference sequence). The CDR3 here is CASSPGTDTQYF. In nucleotides, the CDR3 is TGTGCCAGCAGCCCAGGGACAGACACGCAGTATTTT.

This clone was detected a few times. The DNA for the CDR3 is TGCAGCGCCCGACAGGGGGGGGAAAAACTGTTTTTT. The encoded protein is CSARQGGEKLFF. The V call is TRBV29-1, the J call TRBJ1-4, with 9 bases fitting TRBD1. The germline V gene encodes CDR1 SQVTM and CDR2 ANQGSEA. Unmatched junction bases numbered 5, after V lost 7 bases and J lost 8 bases. The CDR3 has 12 amino acids.

CDR3 nucleotide sequence: TGTGCCAGCAGTCCCGGCGACGGGGAGCTGTTTTTT. Its translation is CASSPGDGELFF. This rearrangement joins TRBV6-4 to TRBJ2-2; D ambiguous. Per germline, CDR1 MRHNA and CDR2 SNTAGT. This CDR3 is 12 amino acids long. Trimming shortened V by 5 bases and J by 7 bases, and 8 bases separated the two germline ends.

This clone was observed a handful of times. The rearrangement uses TRBV7-3 and TRBJ1-6; D is unclear. Trimming shortened V by 3 bases and J by 5 bases, and 11 bases separated the two germline ends. The CDR3 length is 15 residues. Germline-derived CDR1 and CDR2 are SGHTA and FQGTGA. The DNA for the CDR3 is TGTGCCAGCAGCTTTGGGGATTCTGATAATTCACCCCTCCACTTT. Translating gives CASSFGDSDNSPLHF.

The rearrangement joins TRBV9 to TRBJ2-1; the D is unclear. Germline V gene sequence: CDR1 SGDLS, CDR2 YYNGEE. This CDR3 is 12 amino acids long. Trimming pared 4 bases from V and 10 bases from J, leaving 12 bases between. CDR3 DNA sequence: TGTGCCAGCAGCCCCGCCGGGCGAGAGCAGTTCTTC. Translation gives CASSPAGREQFF.

CDR3 in DNA: TGTGCCTGGACTCGAGAGGGCCCCGAGCAGTACTTC. Its translation is CAWTREGPEQYF. This sequence joins TRBV30 and TRBJ2-7; tentative D call: TRBD2 (5 bases). V was shortened by 4 bases and J by 6 bases, with 13 bases between the two germline ends. The CDR3 loop spans 12 amino acids. Germline V gene data show CDR1 as GTSNPN and CDR2 as SVGIG (reference sequence).

V and J are TRBV29-1 and TRBJ1-1, with 7 bases that match TRBD1. The CDR3 sequence is 13 residues long. The germline V gene has CDR1 SQVTM and CDR2 ANQGSEA. With 5 bases clipped from V and 1 base from J, the junction kept 4 bases outside the gene matches. The chain's CDR3 is CSVLGTANTEAFF. CDR3 DNA: TGCAGCGTTCTCGGGACAGCGAACACTGAAGCTTTCTTT.

The chain has TRBV5-1 and TRBJ1-2; D gene ambiguous. This CDR3 is 13 amino acids long. CDR1 is SGHRS, CDR2 YFSETQ, per germline. Trimming cost V 0 bases and J 2 bases, with 5 bases left between them. The CDR3 DNA reads as TGCGCCAGCAGCTTGGATCAGAACTATGGCTACACCTTC. Protein: CASSLDQNYGYTF.

This clone has only a few counts. CDR3 nucleotides: TGCGCCAGCAGCTTGGGGACATTTTCCAGCACAGATACGCAGTATTTT. Translating it yields CASSLGTFSSTDTQYF. The chain carries TRBV5-1 and TRBJ2-3; tentative D call: TRBD1 (5 bases). The V gene lost 0 bases and the J gene lost 0 bases, with 11 bases spanning the gap. The CDR3 totals 16 residues. Germline assignment: CDR1 SGHRS and CDR2 YFSETQ.

This clone has only a few counts. CDR3 sequence (DNA): TGCGCCAGCAGCCATTCACGTCACGGAGGGAGCGAGCAGTACTTC. This translates into CASSHSRHGGSEQYF. V gene TRBV4-3 combines with J gene TRBJ2-7, with D perhaps matching TRBD2 (6 bases). The CDR3 covers 15 residues. Deletions cut 3 bases from V and 6 bases from J, with 18 bases between. Germline V gene data show CDR1 as LGHNA and CDR2 as YSLEER.

The chain employs TRBV13 and TRBJ1-4; no firm D call. The CDR3 spans 14 residues. Looked up from germline, CDR1 is PRHDT and CDR2 is FYEKMQ (reference sequence). Trimming removed 0 bases at V and 8 bases at J, with 10 bases between. The CDR3 protein is CASSLGSGGEKLFF. The CDR3 DNA follows: TGTGCCAGCAGCTTAGGGTCAGGCGGAGAAAAACTGTTTTTT.

The CDR3 reads CASSSGQGGDGYTF. Written as DNA, the CDR3 is TGTGCCAGCAGCTCCGGACAGGGCGGGGATGGCTACACCTTC. The chain carries TRBV6-6 and TRBJ1-2, with 8 positions matching TRBD1. The CDR3 contains 14 residues. The V gene end was trimmed by 6 bases and the J gene end by 6 bases; junction bases not matched to a gene: 9. Germline V gives CDR1 MNHNY, CDR2 SVGAGI (reference sequence).

The chain links TRBV7-8 to TRBJ2-5, with 10 bases aligning to TRBD1. Germline V lookup: CDR1 SGHVS, CDR2 FQNEAQ. The CDR3 length is 14 residues. Trimming at V came to 3 bases and at J to 4 bases, leaving 2 bases not matched to a gene. The CDR3 coding sequence is TGTGCCAGCAGCTTGGGACAGGGGATAGAGACCCAGTACTTC. It translates to CASSLGQGIETQYF.

The chain employs TRBV29-1 and TRBJ2-1, with a tentative D call TRBD2 (7 bases). The CDR3 has 13 amino acids. Trimming removed 4 bases from V and 5 bases from J, with 12 bases in between. Germline V gene lookup returns CDR1 SQVTM and CDR2 ANQGSEA. In nucleotides, the CDR3 is TGCAGCGTTGGGGGGGGCCCAGACAATGAGCAGTTCTTC. Translation gives CSVGGGPDNEQFF.

The chain has TRBV19 and TRBJ2-5; the match to TRBD1 covers 10 bases. There are 13 residues in the CDR3. Germline V gene data show CDR1 as LNHDA and CDR2 as SQIVND (reference sequence). The trim removed 7 bases at V and 5 bases at J, leaving 4 bases unmatched. The CDR3 DNA sequence: TGTGCCAGTAAGGACAGGGGGATGGAGACCCAGTACTTC. Encoded protein: CASKDRGMETQYF.

V and J are TRBV19 and TRBJ2-1, with TRBD2 identical over 8 bases. This CDR3 has 15 residues. J lost 2 bases, V lost 4 bases, and 4 bases had no gene match. Germline V CDR1 and CDR2: LNHDA, SQIVND (reference sequence). The CDR3 protein is CASSTPGGTYNEQFF. CDR3 bases: TGTGCCAGTAGTACGCCGGGAGGGACCTACAATGAGCAGTTCTTC.